These 10 T cell receptor beta chains share one sample of origin, sequenced in a study of blood T cell repertoires in COVID-19. TCRdb's table, derived via immunoSEQ multiplex PCR, lists solely in-frame clones and lacks some. The sample has under 250,000 clones; 84% are singletons. Sequencing was done on a sample of peripheral blood. Source of these receptors: a man aged 45-65 years with acute or convalescent COVID-19.

The chain couples TRBV14 to TRBJ2-7, with 7 bases lining up with TRBD2. This CDR3 is built from 16 residues. The germline CDR1 and CDR2 sequences are SGHDN and FVKESK. V dropped 0 bases and J dropped 0; count of bases not matched to a gene: 5. The chain's CDR3 is CASSQDTSASSYEQYF. The CDR3 coding sequence is TGTGCCAGCAGCCAAGACACTAGCGCGAGCTCCTACGAGCAGTACTTC.

V gene TRBV18 combines with J gene TRBJ2-1, with D possibly being TRBD1 (5 bases). Germline CDR1 is KGHSH and CDR2 is LQKENI. This CDR3 has 14 residues. With 3 bases removed from V and 1 base from J, the gap between germline ends came to 7 bases. DNA of the CDR3: TGTGCCAGCTCACCGGGGCGTTCCTACAATGAGCAGTTCTTC. Its protein is CASSPGRSYNEQFF.

Only one count was recorded for this clone. The rearrangement links TRBV19 to TRBJ1-5; 12 bases line up with TRBD1. Germline CDR1 LNHDA, CDR2 SQIVND (reference sequence). J lost 5 bases, V lost 4 bases, and 9 bases had no gene match. The CDR3 extends over 17 amino acids. The CDR3 sequence is CASSNSVGTGGDQPQHF. The DNA of the CDR3 is TGTGCCAGTAGTAACTCAGTTGGGACAGGGGGCGATCAGCCCCAGCATTTT. Based on the CDR3 plus reference TRBV19 and TRBJ1-5, the full variable domain is DGGITQSPKYLFRKEGQNVTLSCEQNLNHDAMYWYRQDPGQGLRLIYYSQIVNDFQKGDIAEGYSVSREKKESFPLTVTSAQKNPTAFYLCASSNSVGTGGDQPQHFGDGTRLSIL.

The rearrangement joins TRBV9 to TRBJ2-1; 7 bases align to TRBD2. With V trimmed by 4 bases and J by 1 base, 11 bases remained unmatched. The germline CDR1 and CDR2 sequences are SGDLS and YYNGEE. The CDR3 totals 17 residues. The chain's CDR3 is CASSPPSGGGSYNEQFF. Here the CDR3 DNA reads TGTGCCAGCAGCCCCCCCAGCGGCGGGGGTTCCTACAATGAGCAGTTCTTC.

This chain joins TRBV6-5 and TRBJ2-5, with 12 bases matching TRBD2. With 4 bases clipped from V and 6 bases from J, the junction kept 6 bases outside the gene matches. Per the germline V gene, CDR1 is MNHEY and CDR2 is SVGAGI. The CDR3 is made up of 15 amino acids. The CDR3 DNA reads as TGTGCCAGCAGTTCCGCTAGCGGGGGGGGTAAGACCCAGTACTTC. Translating it yields CASSSASGGGKTQYF.

V is TRBV10-3 and J is TRBJ2-1, with D possibly TRBD2 on 5 matching bases. Trimming removed 2 bases at V and 5 bases at J, with 7 bases between. CDR1 and CDR2 (germline): ENHRY, SYGVKD. The CDR3 contains 13 residues. The DNA of the CDR3 is TGTGCCATCAGTGAGGGGAGCCACAATGAGCAGTTCTTC. It codes for CAISEGSHNEQFF.

The V call is TRBV6-2 or TRBV6-3, the J call TRBJ1-1; D gene unclear. The V end lost 3 bases, the J end lost 4 bases, and 9 bases lay between the germline ends. The CDR3 is 13 residues long. The germline V gene encodes CDR1 MNHEY and CDR2 SVGEGT. For the CDR3, the DNA is TGTGCCAGCAGTTATAGGAGGGTCACTGAAGCTTTCTTT. This sequence encodes CASSYRRVTEAFF.

The V and J genes are TRBV19 and TRBJ1-5; D is unclear. Deletions cut 7 bases from V and 0 bases from J, with 25 bases between. The germline gives CDR1 LNHDA, CDR2 SQIVND (reference sequence). CDR3 size: 19 residues. The CDR3 DNA sequence: TGTGCCAGTACCCCAAATGGTGACGCCAGGAGGTATAGCAATCAGCCCCAGCATTTT. Its translation: CASTPNGDARRYSNQPQHF.

The table lists this clone with a few counts. The chain carries TRBV2 and TRBJ2-1; 13 bases match TRBD2. V shed 2 bases, J shed 12 bases, and the junction held 10 bases outside the gene matches. The CDR3 totals 16 residues. The V gene's germline CDR1 is SNHLY and CDR2 FYNNEI. The CDR3 DNA follows: TGTGCCAGCAGTGAATTGAGGACTAGCGGGGGCTTTGGGCAGTTCTTC. It specifies CASSELRTSGGFGQFF.

The CDR3 region is CASRRRAEQPQHF. CDR3 in DNA: TGTGCCAGCAGACGCAGGGCGGAACAGCCCCAGCATTTT. The genes are TRBV6-5 and TRBJ1-5, with a possible D match to TRBD1 (5 bases). The CDR3 sequence is 13 residues long. The V end was cut by 6 bases, the J end by 7 bases, with 13 bases between. The germline CDR1 and CDR2 sequences are MNHEY and SVGAGI.